The 28 T cell receptor beta chains given below trace back to one sample, sequenced in a study of T cell clonality in common variable immunodeficiency. Measured with immunoSEQ multiplex PCR; TCRdb has only the in-frame clones, and not every one. This sample has around 50,000 clones, each found more than once. Source material: peripheral blood mononuclear cells. The origin of the receptors is a person aged 18 to 70 in good health.

This clone was counted many times. The sequence runs out 3 residues before the end of the CDR3; the remainder is reconstructed from the germline J gene. This chain connects TRBV5-1 to TRBJ2-6; TRBD1 might be the D (6 bases). Looked up from germline, CDR1 is SGHRS and CDR2 is YFSETQ. Trimming took 3 bases from V and 0 from J, leaving 7 bases between them. The CDR3 has 15 amino acids. The CDR3 is CASSSDSSGANVLTF. The part of the CDR3 DNA that was read is TGCGCCAGCAGCTCGGACAGCTCTGGGGCCAACGTC.

This clone showed up many times. The read ends 3 residues before the CDR3 terminus; that terminus is restored from the germline J gene. The rearrangement uses TRBV7-6 and TRBJ2-3; D may be TRBD1 (5 bases). The V and J ends lost 0 bases and 0 bases respectively, with 10 bases between them. The CDR3 covers 16 residues. Germline CDR1 is SGHVS and CDR2 is FNYEAQ. CDR3 protein: CASSLAGPSSTDTQYF. Incomplete CDR3 DNA: TGTGCCAGCAGCTTAGCGGGGCCCTCTAGCACAGATACG.

This clone was recorded many times. The read finishes 3 residues shy of the CDR3 end, and the germline J gene is used to complete it. V gene TRBV15 combines with J gene TRBJ2-6, with D maybe TRBD2 (5 bases). The CDR3 has 16 amino acids. Trimming cost V 3 bases and J 2 bases, with 11 bases left between them. In germline, CDR1 is LNHNV, CDR2 YYDKDF (reference sequence). The CDR3 bases that were read are TGTGCCACCAGCAGCGCCCTCGGGGCTGGGGCCAACGTC. It yields the protein CATSSALGAGANV. The whole CDR3 region reads CATSSALGAGANVLTF.

A few counts support this clone. The read terminates 3 residues ahead of where the CDR3 ends, so the germline J gene completes it. V gene TRBV7-9 combines with J gene TRBJ2-2, with 7 bases that match TRBD1. This CDR3 has 15 amino acids. From germline, CDR1 is SEHNR and CDR2 FQNEAQ (reference sequence). CDR3 bases read: TGTGCCAGCAGCCAGACCGACAGGGTAGACGAAAAG. This codes for CASSQTDRVDEK. In full, the CDR3 reads CASSQTDRVDEKLFF.

This clone was observed at least ten times. Read sequence stops 3 residues before the CDR3 end, and the germline J gene provides the missing end. This rearrangement joins TRBV30 to TRBJ1-5; TRBD1 is a possible D gene (5 bases). The V end lost 0 bases, the J end lost 1 base, and 10 bases lay between the germline ends. The CDR3 extends over 15 amino acids. The germline V gene has CDR1 GTSNPN and CDR2 SVGIG (reference sequence). The CDR3 DNA, read in part, is TGTGCCTGGAGTGTAGGGGTCCTCAGCAATCAGCCC. It yields the protein CAWSVGVLSNQP. The full CDR3 reads CAWSVGVLSNQPQHF.

At least ten counts were recorded for this clone. The DNA ends 3 residues before the CDR3 does, and the rest of the CDR3 is filled in from the germline J gene. The chain uses TRBV19 and TRBJ2-1; D is ambiguous. CDR3 length equals 10 residues. Germline assignment: CDR1 LNHDA and CDR2 SQIVND (reference sequence). V dropped 10 bases and J dropped 9 bases, with 10 bases sitting between them. The CDR3 spells CATSYGEQFF. Incomplete CDR3 DNA: TGTGCCACCTCATACGGTGAG. The variable domain in full, with the rest retrieved from reference TRBV19 and TRBJ2-1, is DGGITQSPKYLFRKEGQNVTLSCEQNLNHDAMYWYRQDPGQGLRLIYYSQIVNDFQKGDIAEGYSVSREKKESFPLTVTSAQKNPTAFYLCATSYGEQFFGPGTRLTVL.

This clone was seen at least ten times. The read ends 3 residues shy of where the CDR3 ends; the end is completed using the germline J gene. V gene TRBV20-1 combines with J gene TRBJ1-4; D remains unclear. Germline assignment: CDR1 DFQATT and CDR2 SNEGSKA (reference sequence). This CDR3 has 17 amino acids. CDR3 DNA (partial): TGCAGTGCTAGTGGCCTAGCGGGGAGTGGTCGGGCCAACGTA. Its protein product is CSASGLAGSGRANV. The full-length CDR3 reads as CSASGLAGSGRANVLFF.

Comments on this clone: It may be a read error: a sequence one base away is much more abundant. The CDR3 goes on 3 residues after the read ends, and that part is filled in from the germline J gene. The same CDR3 is also encoded by other DNA sequences in this sample. The J gene is TRBJ1-3, the V gene TRBV30; 7 nucleotides align to TRBD1. Germline V lookup: CDR1 GTSNPN, CDR2 SVGIG (reference sequence). The CDR3 is 14 residues long. The covered CDR3 bases are TGTGCCTGGAGTGAGGGGGCTACTGGAAACACG. It is translated as CAWSEGATGNT. The full CDR3 reads CAWSEGATGNTIYF.

In its sample, this clone was seen many times. The read stops 3 residues short of the end of the CDR3; the missing end is completed from the germline J gene. The chain is built from TRBV13 and TRBJ2-4; 8 nucleotides line up with TRBD1. This CDR3 spans 15 amino acids. Germline lookup yields CDR1 PRHDT and CDR2 FYEKMQ (reference sequence). V was clipped by 1 base and J by 9 bases; unmatched bases: 8. CDR3 in amino acids: CASSLAGTGGVIQYF. Partial CDR3 DNA: TGTGCCAGCAGCTTAGCCGGGACAGGCGGTGTCATT. Full variable domain (rest looked up from reference TRBV13 and TRBJ2-4): AAGVIQSPRHLIKEKRETATLKCYPIPRHDTVYWYQQGPGQDPQFLISFYEKMQSDKGSIPDRFSAQQFSDYHSELNMSSLELGDSALYFCASSLAGTGGVIQYFGAGTRLSVL.

At least ten counts were recorded for this clone. The read ends 3 residues early relative to the CDR3; the germline J gene fills the gap. This rearrangement joins TRBV5-1 to TRBJ1-2; 7 bases line up with TRBD1. The germline CDR1 and CDR2 sequences are SGHRS and YFSETQ. The CDR3 is made up of 15 amino acids. Incomplete CDR3 DNA: TGCGCCAGCAGCTTGTATCGCGGACAGGCCGGGAGC. Translated, it gives CASSLYRGQAGS. The full-length CDR3 reads as CASSLYRGQAGSYTF.

This clone was counted ten times or more. The read falls 3 residues short of the CDR3 end, and the missing part is taken from the germline J gene. This chain connects TRBV11-2 to TRBJ2-7, with TRBD1 as a possible D gene (5 bases). This CDR3 region has 15 residues. Germline CDR1 reads SGHAT; CDR2 reads FQNNGV. V dropped 3 bases and J dropped 5 bases, with 17 bases sitting between them. CDR3 bases read: TGTGCCAGCAGCTTCGTGGCAGGGAATGTGAACGAG. Translated: CASSFVAGNVNE. The CDR3 reads in full as CASSFVAGNVNEQYF.

This clone has ten or more counts. The read stops 3 residues short of the end of the CDR3; the missing end is completed from the germline J gene. V usage is TRBV7-6 and J usage is TRBJ2-5, with 10 bases lining up with TRBD2. Germline-derived CDR1 and CDR2 are SGHVS and FNYEAQ. V shed 1 base and J 2 bases; nucleotides not matched to a gene: 4. The CDR3 runs to 16 residues. The covered CDR3 bases are TGTGCCAGCAGCTTAGTTAGCGGGGGGTATCAAGAGACC. Its protein is CASSLVSGGYQET. The entire CDR3 is CASSLVSGGYQETQYF.

A note on this clone: The CDR3 end lies 3 residues beyond the end of the read and is filled in from the germline J gene. The V gene is TRBV2, the J gene TRBJ1-4; tentatively, D is TRBD1 (5 bases). Germline V CDR1 and CDR2: SNHLY, FYNNEI. This CDR3 spans 14 amino acids. V was clipped by 5 bases and J by 7 bases, with 14 bases between them. Partial CDR3 DNA: TGTGCCAGCAGTCCTCACTCAGGGAGTGAAAAA. This encodes CASSPHSGSEK. The complete CDR3 sequence is CASSPHSGSEKLFF.

This clone was detected ten times or more. Read data end 3 residues before the CDR3 end; the end is taken from the germline J gene. The chain carries TRBV30 and TRBJ2-1; possibly TRBD1 for D (6 bases). The V and J ends lost 4 bases and 2 bases respectively, with 15 bases between them. The germline V gene has CDR1 GTSNPN and CDR2 SVGIG (reference sequence). This CDR3 comprises 15 residues. CDR3 DNA (partial): TGTGCCTGGACCCAATTACAGGGTCCCTACAATGAG. Its protein product is CAWTQLQGPYNE. The entire CDR3 is CAWTQLQGPYNEQFF.

This clone was counted ten times or more. CDR3 sequence: CSVEDRGTEETQYF. The CDR3 bases that were read are TGCAGCGTTGAAGATAGAGGGACAGAAGAGACC. The V gene is TRBV29-1, the J gene TRBJ2-5, with 7 bases that match TRBD1. The DNA ends 3 residues before the CDR3 does, and the rest of the CDR3 is filled in from the germline J gene. The V segment lost 0 bases and the J segment 3 bases; nucleotides outside the gene matches: 4. From germline, CDR1 is SQVTM and CDR2 ANQGSEA. The CDR3 runs 14 residues.

Many counts were recorded for this clone. Read sequence stops 3 residues before the CDR3 end, and the germline J gene provides the missing end. The genes are TRBV30 and TRBJ2-5, with 12 nucleotides matching TRBD2. Germline V CDR1 and CDR2: GTSNPN, SVGIG (reference sequence). This CDR3 comprises 13 residues. The J segment lost 5 bases and the V segment lost 3 bases, leaving 1 base of the junction unmatched. This CDR3 reads CAWRLAGGETQYF. Incomplete CDR3 DNA: TGTGCCTGGAGACTAGCGGGGGGTGAGACC.

This clone was found many times. The sequence runs out 3 residues before the end of the CDR3; the remainder is reconstructed from the germline J gene. The chain uses TRBV28 and TRBJ2-1; D is possibly TRBD1 (6 bases). Looked up from germline, CDR1 is MDHEN and CDR2 is SYDVKM. Trimming left V 7 bases short and J 7 bases short, with 14 bases between. CDR3 length equals 13 residues. The CDR3 here is CASTSTGPNEQFF. The sequenced part of the CDR3 DNA is TGTGCCAGCACTTCAACAGGGCCAAATGAG.

This clone was picked up many times. The sequence runs out 3 residues before the end of the CDR3; the remainder is reconstructed from the germline J gene. V and J are TRBV7-6 and TRBJ2-2, with D tentatively TRBD1 (6 bases). CDR1 is SGHVS and CDR2 is FNYEAQ in the germline V gene. Trimming took off 2 bases at V and 4 bases at J, with 11 bases between the two ends. The CDR3 loop spans 15 amino acids. The CDR3 spells CASSLISGATGELFF. CDR3 DNA (partial): TGTGCCAGCAGCTTAATATCAGGGGCCACCGGGGAG.

This clone was detected only a few times. The CDR3 is cut off 3 residues early in the read; its end comes from the germline J gene. J is TRBJ2-1 and V is TRBV7-9; the match to TRBD2 covers 7 bases. The V and J ends lost 6 bases and 7 bases, in that order; junction bases with no gene match: 12. The CDR3 sequence is 15 residues long. Germline V lookup: CDR1 SEHNR, CDR2 FQNEAQ (reference sequence). CDR3 DNA, as far as it was read: TGTGCCAGCAGTACCGTGGGAGCGGGGTCTAATGAG. As protein: CASSTVGAGSNE. The CDR3 in full is CASSTVGAGSNEQFF. The whole variable domain, filled in from reference TRBV7-9 and TRBJ2-1, reads DTGVSQNPRHKITKRGQNVTFRCDPISEHNRLYWYRQTLGQGPEFLTYFQNEAQLEKSRLLSDRFSAERPKGSFSTLEIQRTEQGDSAMYLCASSTVGAGSNEQFFGPGTRLTVL.

The sample holds many counts of this clone. The read ends 3 residues before the CDR3 terminus; that terminus is restored from the germline J gene. The rearrangement uses TRBV5-1 and TRBJ2-5; tentatively, D is TRBD2 (6 bases). This CDR3 region has 14 residues. V shed 3 bases and J shed 7 bases, with 16 bases lying between them. Germline V gives CDR1 SGHRS, CDR2 YFSETQ. CDR3 DNA, as far as it was read: TGCGCCAGCAGCTCCCAAACTAGCCTCGGGACC. It translates to CASSSQTSLGT. The CDR3 as a whole reads CASSSQTSLGTQYF.

This clone was observed many times. The CDR3 end falls 3 residues outside the read, so it is completed with the germline J gene. The genes are TRBV2 and TRBJ1-2; TRBD1 matches at 10 bases. Germline V gives CDR1 SNHLY, CDR2 FYNNEI. CDR3 length: 12 residues. Here the CDR3 reads CASRGTGDGYTF. Partial CDR3 DNA: TGTGCCAGCAGGGGGACAGGGGACGGC.

This clone was seen many times. The sequenced fragment ends 3 residues before the CDR3 boundary, so the rest is inferred from the germline J gene. The chain has TRBV10-1 and TRBJ2-7; 7 positions match TRBD1. Germline assignment: CDR1 WNHNN and CDR2 SYGVQD (reference sequence). With V trimmed by 10 bases and J by 4 bases, 19 bases remained unmatched. The CDR3 covers 16 residues. CDR3 DNA, as far as it was read: TGCGCCACCAAGATCTTATACAGGGGAAGGGGTTACGAG. Translation gives CATKILYRGRGYE. In full, the CDR3 reads CATKILYRGRGYEQYF.

This clone was seen at least ten times. The CDR3 is cut off 3 residues early in the read; its end comes from the germline J gene. The chain has TRBV7-2 and TRBJ2-5, with TRBD2 matching over 10 bases. The germline gives CDR1 SGHTA, CDR2 FQGNSA. The CDR3 totals 14 residues. V lost 4 bases, J lost 4 bases, and 3 bases stayed unmatched. The sequenced CDR3 bases are TGTGCCAGCAGCTCGGGACTAGCGCGAGAGACC. Translated, it gives CASSSGLARET. The whole CDR3 is CASSSGLARETQYF.

In its sample, this clone was seen many times. The read terminates 3 residues before the CDR3 end, so the remaining end is supplied by the germline J gene. The chain is built from TRBV12-3 or TRBV12-4 and TRBJ2-2; D gene uncertain. The CDR3 runs 12 residues. Trimming removed 2 bases from V and 5 bases from J, with 3 bases in between. CDR3 sequence: CASSLLTGELFF. The covered CDR3 bases are TGTGCCAGCAGTTTACTTACCGGGGAG.

This clone was observed at least ten times. The read comes to an end 3 residues before the CDR3 does, leaving the germline J gene to fill in the end. The chain is built from TRBV28 and TRBJ2-5, with 10 bases identical to TRBD2. Germline V CDR1 and CDR2: MDHEN, SYDVKM. CDR3 length: 17 amino acids. After removal of 4 bases from V and 1 base from J, the junction contained 9 bases not matched to a gene. The CDR3 bases that were read are TGTGCCAGCAGTTCCCCCCGGAGCGGGGGGGCCCAAGAGACC. Protein product: CASSSPRSGGAQET. The entire CDR3 reads CASSSPRSGGAQETQYF.

This clone has ten or more counts. The read halts 3 residues ahead of the CDR3 end, with the missing end drawn from the germline J gene. The rearrangement joins TRBV20-1 to TRBJ2-3; D tentatively fits TRBD1 or TRBD2 (7 bases each). The CDR3 totals 14 residues. Germline CDR1 is DFQATT and CDR2 is SNEGSKA (reference sequence). CDR3 DNA, as far as it was read: TGCAGTGCTAGTGGGAGGGGGCGCCTTCAGCCG. Translating gives CSASGRGRLQP. The full CDR3 protein is CSASGRGRLQPQYF.

In its sample, this clone was seen many times. The read halts 3 residues ahead of the CDR3 end, with the missing end drawn from the germline J gene. This chain uses TRBV20-1 with TRBJ2-3; 15 bases are shared with TRBD2. Looked up from germline, CDR1 is DFQATT and CDR2 is SNEGSKA (reference sequence). The CDR3 extends over 19 amino acids. J was trimmed by 0 bases and V by 6 bases; bases with no gene match: 13. Partial CDR3 DNA: TGCAGTGCCGGAGACGGAGGACTAGCGGGGGGGAGTAGCACAGATACG. It specifies CSAGDGGLAGGSSTDT. The whole CDR3 sequence reads CSAGDGGLAGGSSTDTQYF.

This clone was observed at least ten times. The CDR3 end is not reached by the read, which stops 3 residues before it; the germline J gene fills it in. The chain uses TRBV5-1 and TRBJ2-7; D ambiguous. This CDR3 is built from 17 residues. Per germline, CDR1 SGHRS and CDR2 YFSETQ. The V gene lost 0 bases and the J gene lost 3 bases, with 19 bases spanning the gap. The CDR3 region is CASSLGSANTVIYEQYF. Partial CDR3 DNA: TGCGCCAGCAGCTTGGGGAGCGCCAACACTGTGATCTACGAG.